The present T cell receptor (beta chain) was sequenced within a study of control samples from healthy donors and cancer patients. Trimming removed 7 bases at V and 3 bases at J, with 12 bases between. The CDR3 runs 13 residues. Looked up from germline, CDR1 is LNHDA and CDR2 is SQIVND (reference sequence). Generated by immunoSEQ multiplex PCR, the TCRdb table keeps only in-frame clones and is missing some. In the table there are some 130,000 clones, around 90% of which are singletons. The chain has TRBV19 and TRBJ1-1, with D unclear. Sequencing used blood. The sequence was obtained from a man aged 25 to 40 in good health. This chain's CDR3 is CASISRSDTEAFF. The CDR3 coding sequence is TGTGCCAGTATATCCAGGTCGGACACTGAAGCTTTCTTT. Filled out from reference TRBV19 and TRBJ1-1, the complete variable domain reads DGGITQSPKYLFRKEGQNVTLSCEQNLNHDAMYWYRQDPGQGLRLIYYSQIVNDFQKGDIAEGYSVSREKKESFPLTVTSAQKNPTAFYLCASISRSDTEAFFGQGTRLTVV.